This record covers a single T cell receptor beta chain. This sample was taken from a study of blood T cell repertoires in COVID-19. Study-level information: COVID-19 samples, acute and convalescent, were from the United States, Italy and Spain.

The CDR3 length is 11 residues. The V end was cut by 2 bases, the J end by 5 bases, with 4 bases between. In the original analysis: Estimates of nucleated cell counts were drawn from the amplification of reference gene primers. The protocol was immunoSEQ multiplex PCR, while the TCRdb copy is restricted to in-frame clones and leaves out a portion. D and trimming come from the DNA, and the V and J calls and clone size come from that table. In the table there are around 35,000 clones, 70% to 90% of which are singletons. The chain employs TRBV12-3 or TRBV12-4 and TRBJ2-7, with D unresolved. The TCR was taken from a human donor in a cohort sampled during active COVID-19. Sequencing was carried out using peripheral blood. CDR3 in amino acids: CASSLLHEQYF. Here the CDR3 DNA reads TGTGCCAGCAGTTTACTCCACGAGCAGTACTTC.